This TCR beta chain stems from a study of blood T cells in healthy people across ages. Through a sample-barcoded 5' primer and a J-beta primer mix, a second PCR was run for roughly 6 to 12 cycles. One entry per CDR3 protein, called by TCRdb with MiXCR from the 5' RACE reads. This table has some 1.6 million distinct CDR3 sequences, almost 35% appearing once. A word on this clonotype: The antigen is undetermined.

Overall study findings and caveats: Across the age range, TCR beta diversity per million T cells fell in a roughly linear way.

V gave up 5 bases and J gave up 9 bases; unmatched junction bases: 11. The CDR3 contains 14 residues. CDR1 and CDR2 from the germline V gene are MNHEY and SVGAGI. The chain uses TRBV6-5 and TRBJ1-1; the match to TRBD1 covers 8 bases. The sequence was collected from a woman aged 30 to 39 in good health. Sequencing input: blood. The CDR3 sequence: CASSTSTGGIKAFF. The CDR3 DNA reads as TGTGCCAGCAGTACGTCAACAGGGGGGATTAAAGCTTTCTTT.